Detailed here is one T cell receptor (beta chain). The data stem from a study of blood T cell repertoires in COVID-19. Participants spanned ages 18 to 89 years and resided in fewer than 30 US areas. Assignment of participants to cohorts was predicated upon participant-reported clinical history. Donors of Cohort 3 who recovered were those that had two negative PCRs, clearance, or symptom resolution. Under the authors' procedure: Reference gene primer amplification in the assay estimated nucleated cell counts. Data came from immunoSEQ multiplex PCR; TCRdb stores just in-frame clones and leaves some out. The V and J calls and clone size come from that table; D and trimming were worked out from the DNA. Here the sample spans 150,000 to 250,000 clones, around 90% being singletons. The receptor was isolated from a woman aged 30 to 39 who had recovered from COVID-19. Sequenced: PBMCs or T cells enriched from blood (not recorded which).

The CDR3 DNA is TGTGCCAGCAGTTACTCTTTTCAGGGCTTCTTCGGCTACACCTTC. This gives the protein CASSYSFQGFFGYTF. The V call is TRBV6-5, the J call TRBJ1-2; tentative D call: TRBD1 (5 bases). V lost 0 bases to trimming and J lost 8 bases, with 16 bases between them. The CDR3 has 15 residues. From germline, CDR1 is MNHEY and CDR2 SVGAGI.